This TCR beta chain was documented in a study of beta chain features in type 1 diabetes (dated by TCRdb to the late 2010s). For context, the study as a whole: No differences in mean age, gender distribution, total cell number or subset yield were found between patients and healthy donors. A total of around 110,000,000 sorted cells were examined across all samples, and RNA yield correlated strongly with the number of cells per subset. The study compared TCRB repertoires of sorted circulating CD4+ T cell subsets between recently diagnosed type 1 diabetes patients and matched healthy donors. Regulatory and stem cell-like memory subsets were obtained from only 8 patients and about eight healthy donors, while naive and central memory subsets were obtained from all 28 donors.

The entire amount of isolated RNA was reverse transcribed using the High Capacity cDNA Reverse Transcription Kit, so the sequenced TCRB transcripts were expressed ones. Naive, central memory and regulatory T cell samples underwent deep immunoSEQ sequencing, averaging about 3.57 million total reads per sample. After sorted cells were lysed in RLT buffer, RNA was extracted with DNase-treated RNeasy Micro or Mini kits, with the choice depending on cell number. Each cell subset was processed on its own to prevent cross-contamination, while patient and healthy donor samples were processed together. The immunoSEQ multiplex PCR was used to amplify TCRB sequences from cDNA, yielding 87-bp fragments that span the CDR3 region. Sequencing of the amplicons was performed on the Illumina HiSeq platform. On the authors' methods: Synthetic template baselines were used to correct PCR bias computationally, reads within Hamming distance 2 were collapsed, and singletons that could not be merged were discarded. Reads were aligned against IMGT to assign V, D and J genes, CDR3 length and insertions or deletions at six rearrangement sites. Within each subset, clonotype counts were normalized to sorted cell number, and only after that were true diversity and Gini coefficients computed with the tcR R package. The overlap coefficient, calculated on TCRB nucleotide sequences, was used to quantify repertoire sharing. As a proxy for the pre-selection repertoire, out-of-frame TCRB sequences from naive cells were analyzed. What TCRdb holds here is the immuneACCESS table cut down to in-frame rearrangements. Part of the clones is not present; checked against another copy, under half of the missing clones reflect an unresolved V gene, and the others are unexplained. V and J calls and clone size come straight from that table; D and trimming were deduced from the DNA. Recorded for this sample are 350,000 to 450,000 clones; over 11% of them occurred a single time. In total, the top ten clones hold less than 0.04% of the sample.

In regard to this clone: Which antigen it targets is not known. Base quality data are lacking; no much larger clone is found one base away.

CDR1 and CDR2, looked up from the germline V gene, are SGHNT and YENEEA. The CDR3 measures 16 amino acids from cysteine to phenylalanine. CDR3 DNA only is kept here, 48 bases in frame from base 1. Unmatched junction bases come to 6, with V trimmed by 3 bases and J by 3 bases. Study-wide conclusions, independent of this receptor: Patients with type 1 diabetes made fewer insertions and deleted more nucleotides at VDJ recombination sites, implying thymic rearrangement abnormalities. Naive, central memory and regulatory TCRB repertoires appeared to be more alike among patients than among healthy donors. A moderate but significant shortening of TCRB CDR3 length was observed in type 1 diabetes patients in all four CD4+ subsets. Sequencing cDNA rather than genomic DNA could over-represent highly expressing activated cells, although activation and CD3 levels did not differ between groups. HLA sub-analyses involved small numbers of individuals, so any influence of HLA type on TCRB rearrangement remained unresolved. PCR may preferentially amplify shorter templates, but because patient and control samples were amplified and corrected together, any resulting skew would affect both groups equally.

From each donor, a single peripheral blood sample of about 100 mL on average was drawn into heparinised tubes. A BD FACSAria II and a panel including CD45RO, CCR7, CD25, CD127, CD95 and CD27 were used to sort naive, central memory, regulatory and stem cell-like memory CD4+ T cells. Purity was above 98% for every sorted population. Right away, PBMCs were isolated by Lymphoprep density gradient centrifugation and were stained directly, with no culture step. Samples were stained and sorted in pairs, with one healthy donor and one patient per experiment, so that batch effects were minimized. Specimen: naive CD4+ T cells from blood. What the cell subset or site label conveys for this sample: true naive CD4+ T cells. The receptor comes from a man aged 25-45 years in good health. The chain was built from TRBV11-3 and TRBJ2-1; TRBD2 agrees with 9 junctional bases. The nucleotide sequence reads TGTGCCAGCAGCTTCGGGCTAGCGGGATACTACAATGAGCAGTTCTTC. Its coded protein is CASSFGLAGYYNEQFF.